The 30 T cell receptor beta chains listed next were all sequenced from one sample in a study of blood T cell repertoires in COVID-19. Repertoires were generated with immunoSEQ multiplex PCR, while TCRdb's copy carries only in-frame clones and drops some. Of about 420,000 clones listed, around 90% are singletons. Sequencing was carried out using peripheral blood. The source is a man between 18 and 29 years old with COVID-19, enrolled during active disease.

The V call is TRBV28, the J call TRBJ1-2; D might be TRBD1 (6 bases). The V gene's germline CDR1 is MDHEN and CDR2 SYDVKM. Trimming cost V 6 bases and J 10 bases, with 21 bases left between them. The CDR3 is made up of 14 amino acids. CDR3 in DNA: TGTGCCAGCAGCCGTACGTCAGGGGTTCGGATCTACACCTTC. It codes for CASSRTSGVRIYTF.

In DNA, the CDR3 is TGTGCCAGCAGACCTAGCGGGATTCAAGAGACCCAGTACTTC. Amino acids: CASRPSGIQETQYF. The genes are TRBV2 and TRBJ2-5, with 9 positions matching TRBD2. V trimming: 6 bases; J trimming: 2 bases; junction bases outside the gene matches: 4. Germline CDR1 SNHLY, CDR2 FYNNEI. The CDR3 contains 14 residues.

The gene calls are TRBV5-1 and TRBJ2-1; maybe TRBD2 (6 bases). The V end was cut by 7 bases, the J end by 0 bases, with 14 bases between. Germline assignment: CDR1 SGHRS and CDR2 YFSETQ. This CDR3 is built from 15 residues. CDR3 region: CASSGVGSSYNEQFF. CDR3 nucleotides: TGCGCCAGCTCCGGAGTCGGGAGCTCCTACAATGAGCAGTTCTTC.

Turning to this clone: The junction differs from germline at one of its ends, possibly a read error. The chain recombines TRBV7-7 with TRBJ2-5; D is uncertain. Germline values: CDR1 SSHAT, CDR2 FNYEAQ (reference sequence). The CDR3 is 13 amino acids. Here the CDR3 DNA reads TGTGCTAGCAGCGATCCGGAGCAAGAGACCCAGTACTTC. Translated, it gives CASSDPEQETQYF.

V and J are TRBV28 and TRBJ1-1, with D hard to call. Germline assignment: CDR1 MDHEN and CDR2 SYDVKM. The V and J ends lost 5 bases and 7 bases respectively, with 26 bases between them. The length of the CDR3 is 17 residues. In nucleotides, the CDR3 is TGTGCCAGCAGTCCCCCGGAGTCGGTGCCAAAAAGTCGTGAAGCTTTCTTT. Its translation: CASSPPESVPKSREAFF.

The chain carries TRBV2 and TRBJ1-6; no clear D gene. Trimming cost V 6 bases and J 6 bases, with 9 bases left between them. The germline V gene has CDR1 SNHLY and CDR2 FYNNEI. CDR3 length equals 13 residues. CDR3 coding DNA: TGTGCCAGCAGCGAAACGAGTAATTCACCCCTCCACTTT. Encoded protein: CASSETSNSPLHF.

For the CDR3, the DNA is TGTGCCAGCATTAACTGGGAGTCTTCAACCTACGAGCAGTACTTC. Translation: CASINWESSTYEQYF. The chain links TRBV2 to TRBJ2-7; perhaps TRBD2 as D (5 bases). The CDR3 is 15 amino acids. The germline gives CDR1 SNHLY, CDR2 FYNNEI. Trimming cost V 7 bases and J 2 bases, with 18 bases left between them.

The CDR3 reads CASSLGGGAPYEQYF. In nucleotides, the CDR3 is TGTGCCAGCAGCTTAGGCGGGGGGGCACCCTACGAGCAGTACTTC. The chain carries TRBV7-6 and TRBJ2-7, with 9 bases aligning to TRBD2. This CDR3 contains 15 residues. Germline assignment: CDR1 SGHVS and CDR2 FNYEAQ. Trimming took 1 base from V and 2 from J; bases not matched to a gene: 3.

Here the CDR3 reads CASSQVGGAGELFF. The CDR3 DNA reads as TGCGCCAGCAGCCAAGTGGGGGGGGCCGGGGAGCTGTTTTTT. The chain combines TRBV4-1 with TRBJ2-2; 7 positions agree with TRBD2. V lost 1 base to trimming and J lost 6 bases; unmatched junction nucleotides: 2. Germline values: CDR1 MGHRA, CDR2 YSYEKL. The CDR3 has 14 residues.

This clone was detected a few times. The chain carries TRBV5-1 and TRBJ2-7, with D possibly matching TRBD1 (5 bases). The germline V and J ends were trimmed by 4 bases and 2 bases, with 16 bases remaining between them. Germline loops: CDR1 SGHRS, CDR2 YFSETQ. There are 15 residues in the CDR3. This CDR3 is CASSPLGGHTYEQYF. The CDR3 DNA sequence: TGCGCCAGCAGCCCCTTAGGCGGACACACCTACGAGCAGTACTTC.

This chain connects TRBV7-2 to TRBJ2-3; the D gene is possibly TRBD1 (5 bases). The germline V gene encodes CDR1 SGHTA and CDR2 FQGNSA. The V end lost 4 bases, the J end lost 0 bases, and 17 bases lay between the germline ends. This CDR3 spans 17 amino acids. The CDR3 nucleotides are TGTGCCAGCAGCTCCACCAGAAGGGGCCCCAGCACAGATACGCAGTATTTT. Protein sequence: CASSSTRRGPSTDTQYF.

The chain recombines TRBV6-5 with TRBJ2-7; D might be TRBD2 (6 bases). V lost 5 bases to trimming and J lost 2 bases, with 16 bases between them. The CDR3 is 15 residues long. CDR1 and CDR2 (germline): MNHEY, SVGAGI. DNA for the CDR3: TGTGCCAGCAGTCCGACGGGACTTACTACCTACGAGCAGTACTTC. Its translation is CASSPTGLTTYEQYF.

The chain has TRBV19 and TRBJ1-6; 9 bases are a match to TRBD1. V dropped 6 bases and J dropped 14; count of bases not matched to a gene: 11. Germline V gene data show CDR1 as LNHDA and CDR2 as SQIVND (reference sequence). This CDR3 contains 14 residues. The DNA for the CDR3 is TGTGCCAGTAGCGAGACCGGGACAGGGTTTGCCCTCCACTTT. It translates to CASSETGTGFALHF.

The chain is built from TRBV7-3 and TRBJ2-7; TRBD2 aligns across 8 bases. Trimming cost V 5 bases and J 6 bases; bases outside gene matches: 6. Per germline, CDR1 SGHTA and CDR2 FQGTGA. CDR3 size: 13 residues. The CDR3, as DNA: TGTGCCAGCAGCCGCGAGCGGGAGAGCGAGCAGTACTTC. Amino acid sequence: CASSRERESEQYF.

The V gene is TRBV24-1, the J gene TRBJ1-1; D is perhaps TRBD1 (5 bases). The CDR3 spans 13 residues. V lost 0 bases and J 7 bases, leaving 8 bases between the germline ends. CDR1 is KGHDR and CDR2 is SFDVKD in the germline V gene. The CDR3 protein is CATSDLAGREAFF. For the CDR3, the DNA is TGTGCCACCAGTGATTTGGCAGGGCGTGAAGCTTTCTTT.

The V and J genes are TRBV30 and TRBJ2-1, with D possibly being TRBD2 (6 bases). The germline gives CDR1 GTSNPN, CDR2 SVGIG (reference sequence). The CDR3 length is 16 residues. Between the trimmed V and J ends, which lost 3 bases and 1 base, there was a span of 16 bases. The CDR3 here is CAWSAIYGRSYNEQFF. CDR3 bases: TGTGCCTGGAGCGCCATTTACGGGAGATCCTACAATGAGCAGTTCTTC.

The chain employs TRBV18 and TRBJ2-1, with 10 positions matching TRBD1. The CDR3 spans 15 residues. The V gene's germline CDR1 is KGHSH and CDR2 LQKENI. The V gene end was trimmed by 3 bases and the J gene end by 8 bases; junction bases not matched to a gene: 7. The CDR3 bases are TGTGCCAGCTCACCGGCCGTGACAGGGGGCTATGAGCAGTTCTTC. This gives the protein CASSPAVTGGYEQFF.

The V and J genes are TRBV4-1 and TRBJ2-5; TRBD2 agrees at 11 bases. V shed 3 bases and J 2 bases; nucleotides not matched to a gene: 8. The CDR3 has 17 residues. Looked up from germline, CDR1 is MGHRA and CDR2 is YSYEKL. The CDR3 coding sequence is TGCGCCAGCAGCCACTCGGAGGGGACTAGCGGTCAAGAGACCCAGTACTTC. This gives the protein CASSHSEGTSGQETQYF.

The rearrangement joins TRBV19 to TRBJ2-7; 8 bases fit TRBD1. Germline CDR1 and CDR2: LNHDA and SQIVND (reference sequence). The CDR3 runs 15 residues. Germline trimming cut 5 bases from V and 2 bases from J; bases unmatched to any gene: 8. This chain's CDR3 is CASSSRDRPAYEQYF. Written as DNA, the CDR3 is TGTGCCAGTAGTTCCCGGGACAGGCCAGCCTACGAGCAGTACTTC.

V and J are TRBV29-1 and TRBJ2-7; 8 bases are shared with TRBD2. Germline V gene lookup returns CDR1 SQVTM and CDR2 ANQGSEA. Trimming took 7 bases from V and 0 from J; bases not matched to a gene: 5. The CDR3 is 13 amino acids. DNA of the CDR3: TGCAGCGCCGCGGGGGGTTTCTCCTACGAGCAGTACTTC. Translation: CSAAGGFSYEQYF.

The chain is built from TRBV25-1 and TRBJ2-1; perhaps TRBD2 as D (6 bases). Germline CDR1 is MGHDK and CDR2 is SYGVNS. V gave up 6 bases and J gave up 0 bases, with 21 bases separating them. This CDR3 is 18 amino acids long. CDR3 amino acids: CASSTALRGKSSYNEQFF. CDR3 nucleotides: TGTGCCAGCAGCACTGCCCTTCGCGGGAAGAGCTCCTACAATGAGCAGTTCTTC. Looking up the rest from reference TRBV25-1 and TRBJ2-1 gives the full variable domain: EADIYQTPRYLVIGTGKKITLECSQTMGHDKMYWYQQDPGMELHLIHYSYGVNSTEKGDLSSESTVSRIRTEHFPLTLESARPSHTSQYLCASSTALRGKSSYNEQFFGPGTRLTVL.

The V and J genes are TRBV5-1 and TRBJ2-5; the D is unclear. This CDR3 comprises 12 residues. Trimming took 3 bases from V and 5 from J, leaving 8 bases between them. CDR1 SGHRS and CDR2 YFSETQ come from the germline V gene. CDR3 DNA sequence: TGCGCCAGCAGCTCACCCCGGGAGACCCAGTACTTC. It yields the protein CASSSPRETQYF.

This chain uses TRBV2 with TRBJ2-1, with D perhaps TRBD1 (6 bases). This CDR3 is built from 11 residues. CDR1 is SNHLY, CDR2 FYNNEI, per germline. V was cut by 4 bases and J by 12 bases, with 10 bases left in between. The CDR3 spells CASSGQVGQFF. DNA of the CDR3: TGTGCCAGCAGTGGACAGGTCGGGCAGTTCTTC.

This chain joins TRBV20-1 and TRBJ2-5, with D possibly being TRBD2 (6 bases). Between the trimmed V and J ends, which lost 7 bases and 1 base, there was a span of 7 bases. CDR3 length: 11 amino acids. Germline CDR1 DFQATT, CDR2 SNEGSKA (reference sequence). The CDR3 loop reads CSGDFQETQYF. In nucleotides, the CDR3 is TGCAGTGGGGACTTCCAAGAGACCCAGTACTTC.

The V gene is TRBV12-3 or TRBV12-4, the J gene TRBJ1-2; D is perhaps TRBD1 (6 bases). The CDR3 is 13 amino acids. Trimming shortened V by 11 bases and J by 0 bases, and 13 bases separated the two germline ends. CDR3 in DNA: TGTGCCTCTCGACAGGCAGCTAACTATGGCTACACCTTC. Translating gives CASRQAANYGYTF.

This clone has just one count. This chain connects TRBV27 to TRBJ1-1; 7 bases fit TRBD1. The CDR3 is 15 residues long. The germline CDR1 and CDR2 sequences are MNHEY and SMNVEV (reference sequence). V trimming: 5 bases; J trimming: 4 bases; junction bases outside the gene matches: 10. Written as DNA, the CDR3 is TGTGCCAGCAGTCCAGTGACAGGGTATTCCACTGAAGCTTTCTTT. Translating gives CASSPVTGYSTEAFF.

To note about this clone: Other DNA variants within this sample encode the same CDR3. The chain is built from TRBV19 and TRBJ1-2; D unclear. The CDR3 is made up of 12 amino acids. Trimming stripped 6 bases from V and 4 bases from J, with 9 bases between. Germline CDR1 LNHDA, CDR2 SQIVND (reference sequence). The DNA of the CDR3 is TGTGCCAGTAGCGCATCAGGCTATGGCTACACCTTC. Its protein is CASSASGYGYTF.

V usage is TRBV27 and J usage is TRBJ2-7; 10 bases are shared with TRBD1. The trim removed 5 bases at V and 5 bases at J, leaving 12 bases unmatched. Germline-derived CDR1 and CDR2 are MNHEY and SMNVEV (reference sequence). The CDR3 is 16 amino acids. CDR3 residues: CASSTSPGQGLNEQYF. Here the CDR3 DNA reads TGTGCCAGCAGTACCTCCCCGGGACAGGGGCTTAACGAGCAGTACTTC.

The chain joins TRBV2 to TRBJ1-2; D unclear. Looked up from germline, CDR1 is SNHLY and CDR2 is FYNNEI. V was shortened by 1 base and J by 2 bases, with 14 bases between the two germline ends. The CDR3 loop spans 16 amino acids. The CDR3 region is CASSEERPGSNYGYTF. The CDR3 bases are TGTGCCAGCAGTGAAGAGCGACCGGGTTCGAACTATGGCTACACCTTC. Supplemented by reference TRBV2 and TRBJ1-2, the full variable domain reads EPEVTQTPSHQVTQMGQEVILRCVPISNHLYFYWYRQILGQKVEFLVSFYNNEISEKSEIFDDQFSVERPDGSNFTLKIRSTKLEDSAMYFCASSEERPGSNYGYTFGSGTRLTVV.

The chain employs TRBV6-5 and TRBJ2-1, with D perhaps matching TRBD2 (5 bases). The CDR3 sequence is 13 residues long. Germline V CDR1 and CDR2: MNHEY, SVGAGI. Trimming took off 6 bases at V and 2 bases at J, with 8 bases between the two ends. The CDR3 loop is CASRPGTYNEQFF. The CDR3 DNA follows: TGTGCCAGCAGACCCGGGACCTACAATGAGCAGTTCTTC.